A single sample gave rise to the 8 T cell receptor beta chains below, sequenced in a study of T cell changes during pregnancy in multiple sclerosis. Sequencing used immunoSEQ multiplex PCR; TCRdb keeps in-frame clones, though not all of them. This table has about 69,000 clones, around 94% appearing once. The specimen comprised peripheral blood, sampled in the third trimester of pregnancy. All receptors come from a female donor in good health, enrolled as a control in a pregnancy study.

A note on this clone: An end of the junction does not agree with germline; a read error may underlie this. The chain recombines TRBV7-7 with TRBJ1-1; maybe TRBD1 (6 bases). Germline loops: CDR1 SSHAT, CDR2 FNYEAQ (reference sequence). The CDR3 consists of 13 residues. The CDR3 nucleotides are TGTGCTAGCAGCCAACAGGGTTTCACTGAAGCTTTCTTT. This encodes CASSQQGFTEAFF. The variable domain in full, completed from reference TRBV7-7 and TRBJ1-1, reads GAGVSQSPRYKVTKRGQDVTLRCDPISSHATLYWYQQALGQGPEFLTYFNYEAQPDKSGLPSDRFSAERPEGSISTLTIQRTEQRDSAMYRCASSQQGFTEAFFGQGTRLTVV.

CDR3 nucleotides: TGTGCCAGCAGCTCCAGACTAGCGAACAACGAGCAGTACTTC. It codes for CASSSRLANNEQYF. The chain employs TRBV5-8 and TRBJ2-7; the match to TRBD2 covers 8 bases. The CDR3 totals 14 residues. Per the germline V gene, CDR1 is SGHTS and CDR2 is YDEGEE. V lost 3 bases and J lost 5; bases outside the gene matches: 7.

This sequence joins TRBV9 and TRBJ2-3; TRBD2 matches at 9 bases. This CDR3 is built from 16 residues. The V gene end was trimmed by 0 bases and the J gene end by 5 bases; junction bases not matched to a gene: 7. Germline lookup yields CDR1 SGDLS and CDR2 YYNGEE. The CDR3 spells CASSVGRLAARDTQYF. In nucleotides, the CDR3 is TGTGCCAGCAGCGTAGGACGACTAGCGGCCCGAGATACGCAGTATTTT.

The chain recombines TRBV18 with TRBJ1-4; 11 nucleotides align to TRBD1. After removal of 6 bases from V and 7 bases from J, the junction contained 7 bases not matched to a gene. Germline V gene data show CDR1 as KGHSH and CDR2 as LQKENI. CDR3 length: 15 residues. The CDR3 sequence: CASSIIGQGAEKLFF. CDR3 nucleotides: TGTGCCAGCTCCATCATAGGACAGGGGGCTGAAAAACTGTTTTTT. Full variable domain (rest looked up from reference TRBV18 and TRBJ1-4): NAGVMQNPRHLVRRRGQEARLRCSPMKGHSHVYWYRQLPEEGLKFMVYLQKENIIDESGMPKERFSAEFPKEGPSILRIQQVVRGDSAAYFCASSIIGQGAEKLFFGSGTQLSVL.

J is TRBJ2-3 and V is TRBV7-2; 13 bases are shared with TRBD2. V gave up 5 bases and J gave up 4 bases; unmatched junction bases: 6. Germline CDR1 and CDR2: SGHTA and FQGNSA. The CDR3 totals 16 residues. The CDR3 region is CASSSGLAGAADTQYF. The CDR3 region has the DNA TGTGCCAGCAGCAGCGGACTAGCGGGAGCGGCAGATACGCAGTATTTT.

V usage is TRBV6-1 and J usage is TRBJ1-5, with 7 bases fitting TRBD1. Losses at the gene ends were 6 bases for V and 4 bases for J; bases not matched to a gene: 9. The CDR3 is 15 amino acids. Germline lookup yields CDR1 MNHNS and CDR2 SASEGT. The DNA for the CDR3 is TGTGCCAGCAGAGCCCCGGGACAGCGAAATCAGCCCCAGCATTTT. It is translated as CASRAPGQRNQPQHF.

The chain recombines TRBV7-6 with TRBJ2-5; D is possibly TRBD1 (6 bases). The CDR3 spans 14 residues. Per germline, CDR1 SGHVS and CDR2 FNYEAQ. The V end was cut by 0 bases, the J end by 4 bases, with 9 bases between. The CDR3 here is CASSLARGLETQYF. The DNA of the CDR3 is TGTGCCAGCAGCTTAGCCAGGGGATTAGAGACCCAGTACTTC.

This sequence joins TRBV2 and TRBJ1-5, with unresolved D. V was shortened by 0 bases and J by 1 base, with 7 bases between the two germline ends. Germline CDR1 SNHLY, CDR2 FYNNEI. The CDR3 runs 15 residues. The CDR3 spells CASSEARGSNQPQHF. DNA for the CDR3: TGTGCCAGCAGTGAAGCCCGAGGAAGCAATCAGCCCCAGCATTTT.